These 16 T cell receptor beta chains share one sample of origin, sequenced in a study of cytomegalovirus exposure and HLA in healthy donors. Using immunoSEQ multiplex PCR, the repertoire was profiled, and TCRdb retains in-frame clones only, with some absent. Of around 140,000 clones listed, over 90% are singletons. The source material was PBMCs. The receptor source for this set is a man younger than 35 in good health and CMV-seropositive.

The chain links TRBV27 to TRBJ1-2, with TRBD1 matching 9 bases. This CDR3 region has 14 residues. Germline CDR1 reads MNHEY; CDR2 reads SMNVEV (reference sequence). The trim removed 8 bases at V and 7 bases at J, leaving 11 bases unmatched. CDR3 DNA sequence: TGTGCCAGCCGTATATCACAGGGGGCCTCTGGCTACACCTTC. Its protein is CASRISQGASGYTF.

The chain combines TRBV5-1 with TRBJ1-1; perhaps TRBD1 as D (5 bases). CDR1 and CDR2 from the germline V gene are SGHRS and YFSETQ. The CDR3 has 13 residues. The germline V and J ends were trimmed by 0 bases and 6 bases, with 9 bases remaining between them. In DNA, the CDR3 is TGCGCCAGCAGCTTGGAAAGGGGCGCTGAAGCTTTCTTT. Its translation is CASSLERGAEAFF.

This sequence joins TRBV19 and TRBJ2-7, with 9 bases fitting TRBD1. The trim removed 5 bases at V and 4 bases at J, leaving 9 bases unmatched. The germline V gene encodes CDR1 LNHDA and CDR2 SQIVND (reference sequence). This CDR3 contains 15 residues. CDR3 protein: CASSSTGGQAYEQYF. The CDR3 DNA follows: TGTGCCAGTAGTTCCACAGGGGGCCAGGCGTACGAGCAGTACTTC.

The chain carries TRBV5-1 and TRBJ2-5, with 9 bases matching TRBD2. The CDR3 is made up of 16 amino acids. V trimming: 0 bases; J trimming: 5 bases; junction bases outside the gene matches: 8. Germline V CDR1 and CDR2: SGHRS, YFSETQ. The CDR3 region is CASSLGWSGGTETQYF. The CDR3 DNA sequence: TGCGCCAGCAGCTTGGGATGGAGCGGGGGGACGGAGACCCAGTACTTC.

The chain is built from TRBV15 and TRBJ2-7; TRBD2 matches at 11 bases. This CDR3 is built from 15 residues. CDR1 and CDR2 (germline): LNHNV, YYDKDF (reference sequence). The V and J ends lost 5 bases and 3 bases, in that order; junction bases with no gene match: 6. CDR3 coding DNA: TGTGCCACCAGCCCCGGGACTAGCGGCATCTACGAGCAGTACTTC. Encoded protein: CATSPGTSGIYEQYF.

The V and J genes are TRBV7-9 and TRBJ2-5, with 9 bases lining up with TRBD1. Losses at the gene ends were 4 bases for V and 5 bases for J; bases not matched to a gene: 11. The germline V gene encodes CDR1 SEHNR and CDR2 FQNEAQ (reference sequence). CDR3 length equals 16 residues. CDR3 nucleotide sequence: TGTGCCAGCAGCTCCGTCCCTACAGGGGGCGGGGAGACCCAGTACTTC. This encodes CASSSVPTGGGETQYF.

The rearrangement links TRBV2 to TRBJ1-1; no clear D. The V end was cut by 5 bases, the J end by 7 bases, with 14 bases between. Per the germline V gene, CDR1 is SNHLY and CDR2 is FYNNEI. This CDR3 has 13 residues. This CDR3 reads CASSLNGEGEAFF. CDR3 DNA: TGTGCCAGCAGTTTAAATGGGGAGGGTGAAGCTTTCTTT. Based on the CDR3 plus reference TRBV2 and TRBJ1-1, the full variable domain is EPEVTQTPSHQVTQMGQEVILRCVPISNHLYFYWYRQILGQKVEFLVSFYNNEISEKSEIFDDQFSVERPDGSNFTLKIRSTKLEDSAMYFCASSLNGEGEAFFGQGTRLTVV.

This clone was seen a few times. Other DNA sequences in this sample translate to the same CDR3. The V call is TRBV30, the J call TRBJ1-1, with TRBD1 matching 7 bases. V lost 6 bases to trimming and J lost 4 bases; unmatched junction nucleotides: 8. This CDR3 has 13 residues. Germline CDR1 and CDR2: GTSNPN and SVGIG (reference sequence). CDR3 DNA: TGTGCCTGTAAACAGGGGTGGGGCACTGAAGCTTTCTTT. It codes for CACKQGWGTEAFF.

This chain connects TRBV11-1 to TRBJ1-2; 8 bases map to TRBD1. The CDR3 has 11 amino acids. Trimming at V came to 5 bases and at J to 13 bases, leaving 6 bases not matched to a gene. Germline V gene lookup returns CDR1 SGHAT and CDR2 FQDESV (reference sequence). The CDR3 DNA reads as TGTGCCAGCAGCGACAGGGGAGGTACCACCTTC. It translates to CASSDRGGTTF.

The rearrangement uses TRBV18 and TRBJ2-1; a weak D match, TRBD2 (5 bases). Germline CDR1 is KGHSH and CDR2 is LQKENI. The CDR3 totals 16 residues. Trimming removed 1 base at V and 7 bases at J, with 17 bases between. The CDR3 DNA sequence: TGTGCCAGCTCACCACGAGGAAGGGAGAGTGAGAATGAGCAGTTCTTC. It codes for CASSPRGRESENEQFF.

The J gene is TRBJ1-5, the V gene TRBV18; 8 bases fit TRBD1. The V gene's germline CDR1 is KGHSH and CDR2 LQKENI. V lost 8 bases, J lost 2 bases, and 8 bases stayed unmatched. The CDR3 runs 15 residues. The CDR3 reads CASRGEGQGNQPQHF. The CDR3 DNA reads TGTGCCAGCCGTGGAGAGGGACAGGGCAATCAGCCCCAGCATTTT.

The CDR3 DNA reads TGTGCCAGCAGTTTATCGCCAGGGGGCGTGAATCAGCCCCAGCATTTT. Protein sequence: CASSLSPGGVNQPQHF. The V and J genes are TRBV27 and TRBJ1-5; the match to TRBD1 covers 8 bases. The V and J ends lost 0 bases and 4 bases, in that order; junction bases with no gene match: 5. The length of the CDR3 is 16 residues. CDR1 MNHEY and CDR2 SMNVEV come from the germline V gene (reference sequence).

The V and J genes are TRBV2 and TRBJ1-3; the D is unclear. Looked up from germline, CDR1 is SNHLY and CDR2 is FYNNEI. The germline V and J ends were trimmed by 3 bases and 2 bases, with 14 bases remaining between them. The length of the CDR3 is 16 residues. The CDR3 sequence: CASSDGREETGNTIYF. In nucleotides, the CDR3 is TGTGCCAGCAGTGATGGGAGGGAGGAAACTGGAAACACCATATATTTT.

V usage is TRBV7-6 and J usage is TRBJ2-1, with 9 nucleotides matching TRBD1. CDR3 length: 15 amino acids. Trimming removed 1 base from V and 4 bases from J; junction bases left unmatched: 2. Germline lookup yields CDR1 SGHVS and CDR2 FNYEAQ. The CDR3 nucleotides are TGTGCCAGCAGCTTAGACAGGGGGCTTTACAATGAGCAGTTCTTC. This encodes CASSLDRGLYNEQFF.

CDR3 sequence: CASSLPGRFEQYF. As DNA, the CDR3 is TGTGCCAGCAGTTTACCAGGGCGGTTCGAGCAGTACTTC. The V call is TRBV28, the J call TRBJ2-7; D possibly corresponds to TRBD1 (5 bases). This CDR3 is built from 13 residues. Between the trimmed V and J ends, which lost 2 bases and 6 bases, there was a span of 11 bases. Germline V lookup: CDR1 MDHEN, CDR2 SYDVKM. The full variable domain, in which reference TRBV28 and TRBJ2-7 provide the parts outside the CDR3, is DVKVTQSSRYLVKRTGEKVFLECVQDMDHENMFWYRQDPGLGLRLIYFSYDVKMKEKGDIPEGYSVSREKKERFSLILESASTNQTSMYLCASSLPGRFEQYFGPGTRLTVT.

The chain combines TRBV5-1 with TRBJ1-4; D is undetermined. From germline, CDR1 is SGHRS and CDR2 YFSETQ. Trimming pared 0 bases from V and 4 bases from J, leaving 10 bases between. The CDR3 has 15 amino acids. Here the CDR3 reads CASSLDVGGNEKLFF. The CDR3, as DNA: TGCGCCAGCAGCTTGGACGTTGGAGGTAATGAAAAACTGTTTTTT.